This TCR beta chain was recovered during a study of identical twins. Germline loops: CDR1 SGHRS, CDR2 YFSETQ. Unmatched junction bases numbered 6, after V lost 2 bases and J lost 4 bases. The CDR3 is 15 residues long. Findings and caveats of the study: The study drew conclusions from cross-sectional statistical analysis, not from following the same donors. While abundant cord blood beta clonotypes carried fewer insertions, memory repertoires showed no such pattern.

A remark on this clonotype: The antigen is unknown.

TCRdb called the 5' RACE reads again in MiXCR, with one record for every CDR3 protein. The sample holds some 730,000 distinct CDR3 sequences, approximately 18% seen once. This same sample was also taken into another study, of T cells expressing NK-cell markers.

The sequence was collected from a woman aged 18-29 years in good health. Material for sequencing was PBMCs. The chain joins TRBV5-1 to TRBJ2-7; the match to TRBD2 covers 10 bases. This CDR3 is CASSLGLAALYEQYF. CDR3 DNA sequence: TGCGCCAGCAGCTTAGGACTAGCGGCACTGTACGAGCAGTACTTC. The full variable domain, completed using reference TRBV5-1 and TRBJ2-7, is KAGVTQTPRYLIKTRGQQVTLSCSPISGHRSVSWYQQTPGQGLQFLFEYFSETQRNKGNFPGRFSGRQFSNSRSEMNVSTLELGDSALYLCASSLGLAALYEQYFGPGTRLTVT.